This T cell receptor beta chain was sequenced in a study of response to subunit inactivated influenza vaccine. TCRdb called the RT-PCR reads again in MiXCR, with one record for every CDR3 protein. The data hold just under 550,000 distinct CDR3 sequences, with roughly 25% observed a single time. The same data also contributed to another study, on T cells expressing NK-cell markers. In that study: What made the TCR beta cDNA was 5'RACE template switching with UMIs. About six donors showed dominant NKG2C+ clonotypes comprising roughly 1.0-7.0% of their CD8+ T cells.

The sequencing used CD4+ T cells sorted from PBMCs, collected 11 to 12 days after vaccination. The TCR comes from a man aged 50 to 60 who received an inactivated influenza vaccine.

The DNA of the CDR3 is TGTGCCAGCTCACCGCCCGACAGGGCTTATTACGAGCAGTACTTC. The encoded protein is CASSPPDRAYYEQYF. The rearrangement links TRBV18 to TRBJ2-7; TRBD1 matches at 7 bases. V lost 3 bases and J lost 4; bases outside the gene matches: 9. This CDR3 spans 15 amino acids. Germline values: CDR1 KGHSH, CDR2 LQKENI.